The rows below give T cell receptor beta chains drawn from one sample of a study of OX40 agonist ivuxolimab in advanced cancers. Clones were read by immunoSEQ multiplex PCR, and TCRdb kept only the in-frame ones, dropping some. The table includes approximately 96,000 clones, about nine tenths detected once. The source material was CD4+ or CD8+ T cells sorted from blood, sampled in a trial of the OX40 agonist ivuxolimab. These receptors originate from an adult with an advanced solid tumor such as melanoma, head and neck, liver or kidney cancer. Each CDR3 is given with its conserved first and last residue. Fields, in order: V gene, clone size, J gene, D gene, CDR3 protein, CDR3 DNA. The D gene is left open where the match is weak. Clone size appears in some rows only: once, few, many, or a class for an expanded clone.

TRBV4-3	once	TRBJ1-2	-	CASSRTANYGYTF	TGCGCCAGCAGTCGGACAGCTAACTATGGCTACACCTTC
TRBV5-1	-	TRBJ2-2	-	CASSLAPTRSTGELFF	TGCGCCAGCAGCTTGGCCCCGACAAGGAGCACCGGGGAGCTGTTTTTT
TRBV7-2	-	TRBJ2-1	-	CASSWAPKAVPEQFF	TGTGCCAGCAGCTGGGCCCCCAAGGCGGTCCCGGAGCAGTTCTTC
TRBV5-8	-	TRBJ2-7	-	CASSLQRDYEQYF	TGTGCCAGCAGCTTGCAGAGAGACTACGAGCAGTACTTC
TRBV14	-	TRBJ2-5	-	CASSQDDFREETQYF	TGTGCCAGCAGCCAAGATGACTTCCGCGAAGAGACCCAGTACTTC
TRBV7-3	-	TRBJ2-1	-	CASSLSGLAYNEQFF	TGTGCCAGCAGCTTATCGGGACTGGCCTACAATGAGCAGTTCTTC
TRBV18	few	TRBJ1-1	-	CASSPVGNTEAFF	TGTGCCAGCTCACCAGTGGGGAACACTGAAGCTTTCTTT
TRBV6-6	-	TRBJ1-1	-	CASSTRDGTEAFF	TGTGCCAGCAGCACGAGGGATGGGACTGAAGCTTTCTTT
TRBV30	-	TRBJ1-2	-	CAWSLGDYGYTF	TGTGCCTGGAGTCTAGGGGATTATGGCTACACCTTC
TRBV7-2	-	TRBJ2-7	TRBD1	CASSLAGQGSDEQYF	TGTGCCAGCAGCTTAGCGGGACAGGGAAGCGACGAGCAGTACTTC
TRBV19	-	TRBJ2-2	-	CASSRGITGELFF	TGTGCCAGTAGTAGGGGGATCACCGGGGAGCTGTTTTTT
TRBV25-1	-	TRBJ2-1	-	CASSVRFNEQFF	TGTGCCAGCAGTGTCAGGTTCAATGAGCAGTTCTTC
TRBV7-8	-	TRBJ1-5	-	CASNELGWNQPQHF	TGTGCCAGCAACGAATTAGGGTGGAATCAGCCCCAGCATTTT
TRBV7-2	-	TRBJ2-3	TRBD2	CASSSGLATDTQYF	TGTGCCAGCAGCTCGGGACTAGCAACAGATACGCAGTATTTT
TRBV6-6	-	TRBJ2-7	TRBD2	CASSKTSASSYEQYF	TGTGCCAGCAGCAAGACTAGCGCAAGCTCCTACGAGCAGTACTTC
TRBV19	-	TRBJ2-7	-	CASSTDRWREQYF	TGTGCCAGTAGTACAGACAGGTGGAGGGAGCAGTACTTC